This note documents a single T cell receptor beta chain sequence. The antigen is unknown. The entry originates in a study of cytotoxic CD8 clonotypes in ibrutinib-treated CLL. The study, taken as a whole, reports: Before falling back toward baseline at progression, clonality had risen at the time of ibrutinib response. The study sampled sustained-remission and progressing patients at different times.

Some clones are missing from TCRdb's copy, which holds only in-frame ones; the method was immunoSEQ multiplex PCR. The sample shows 250,000 to 350,000 clones, 65% to 85% of them seen only once. Losses at the gene ends were 6 bases for V and 0 bases for J; bases not matched to a gene: 9. The CDR3 extends over 16 amino acids. From germline, CDR1 is LNHDA and CDR2 SQIVND (reference sequence). The chain couples TRBV19 to TRBJ2-7, with TRBD2 identical over 9 bases. The TCR sequence derives from a human donor with chronic lymphocytic leukemia. Material: PBMCs, obtained at disease progression, from a patient treated with ibrutinib. The CDR3 loop reads CASRPVAGESSYEQYF. As DNA, the CDR3 is TGTGCCAGTAGGCCCGTAGCGGGAGAGAGCTCCTACGAGCAGTACTTC.